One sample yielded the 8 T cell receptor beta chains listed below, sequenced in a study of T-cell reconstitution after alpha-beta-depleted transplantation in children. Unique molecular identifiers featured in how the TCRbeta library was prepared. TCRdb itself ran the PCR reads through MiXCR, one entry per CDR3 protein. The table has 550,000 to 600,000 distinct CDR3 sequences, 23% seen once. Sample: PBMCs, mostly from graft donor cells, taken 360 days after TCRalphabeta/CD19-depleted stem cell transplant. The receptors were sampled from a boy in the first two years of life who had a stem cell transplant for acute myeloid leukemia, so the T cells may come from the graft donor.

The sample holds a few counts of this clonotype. The CDR3 here is CASSASSRPGVRSYNEQFF. CDR3 nucleotides: TGTGCCAGCAGCGCTAGTAGTAGACCCGGAGTACGCTCCTACAATGAGCAGTTCTTC. J is TRBJ2-1 and V is TRBV9; D remains unclear. CDR3 length: 19 amino acids. V lost 3 bases and J 0 bases, leaving 22 bases between the germline ends. The germline CDR1 and CDR2 sequences are SGDLS and YYNGEE.

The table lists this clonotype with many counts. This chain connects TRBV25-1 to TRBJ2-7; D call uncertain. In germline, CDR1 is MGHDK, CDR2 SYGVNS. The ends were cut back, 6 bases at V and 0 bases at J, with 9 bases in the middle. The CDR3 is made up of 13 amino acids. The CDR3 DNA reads TGTGCCAGCAGGAGGACGGGCTCCTACGAGCAGTACTTC. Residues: CASRRTGSYEQYF.

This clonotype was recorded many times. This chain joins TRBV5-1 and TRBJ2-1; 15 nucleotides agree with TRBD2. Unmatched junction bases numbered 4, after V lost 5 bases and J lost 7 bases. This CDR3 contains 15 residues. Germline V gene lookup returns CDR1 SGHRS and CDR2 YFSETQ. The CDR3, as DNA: TGCGCCAGCAGATGGACTAGCGGGGGGGCAAATGAGCAGTTCTTC. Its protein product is CASRWTSGGANEQFF.

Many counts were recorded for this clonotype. CDR3 in amino acids: CNSVEGGTSGGGDTQYF. The CDR3 DNA is TGCAACAGCGTCGAGGGCGGGACTAGCGGGGGTGGCGATACGCAGTATTTT. The rearrangement uses TRBV20-1 and TRBJ2-3, with 14 nucleotides matching TRBD2. The length of the CDR3 is 17 residues. Germline CDR1 DFQATT, CDR2 SNEGSKA (reference sequence).

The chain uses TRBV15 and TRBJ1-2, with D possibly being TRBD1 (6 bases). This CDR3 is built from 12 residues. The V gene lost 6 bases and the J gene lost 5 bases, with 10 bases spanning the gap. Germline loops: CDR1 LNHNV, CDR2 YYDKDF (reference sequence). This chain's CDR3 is CATSTGQYGYTF. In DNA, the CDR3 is TGTGCCACCAGTACCGGACAGTATGGCTACACCTTC. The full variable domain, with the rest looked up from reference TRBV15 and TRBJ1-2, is DAMVIQNPRYQVTQFGKPVTLSCSQTLNHNVMYWYQQKSSQAPKLLFHYYDKDFNNEADTPDNFQSRRPNTSFCFLDIRSPGLGDTAMYLCATSTGQYGYTFGSGTRLTVV.

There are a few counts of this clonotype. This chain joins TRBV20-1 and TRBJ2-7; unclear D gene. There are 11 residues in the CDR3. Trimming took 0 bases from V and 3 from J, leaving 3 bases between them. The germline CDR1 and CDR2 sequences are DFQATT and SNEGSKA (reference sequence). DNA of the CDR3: TGCAGTGCTAGAGAGCGCTACGAGCAGTACGTC. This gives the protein CSARERYEQYV.

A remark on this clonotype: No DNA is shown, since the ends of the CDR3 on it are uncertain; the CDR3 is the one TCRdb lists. CDR3: CSTMEGPVPGETQYF. The chain is built from TRBV20-1 and TRBJ2-5; the table's D call, TRBD2, was not checked against the DNA. CDR1 is DFQATT and CDR2 is SNEGSKA in the germline V gene (reference sequence). The CDR3 is made up of 15 amino acids, end residues included.

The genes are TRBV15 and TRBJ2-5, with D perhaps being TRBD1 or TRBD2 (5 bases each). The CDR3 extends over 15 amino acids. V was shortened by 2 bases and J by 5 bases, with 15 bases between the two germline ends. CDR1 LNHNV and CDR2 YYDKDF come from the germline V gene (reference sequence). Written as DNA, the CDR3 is TGTGCCACCAGCAGATCGGGGCCTTACGGGGAGACCCAGTACTTC. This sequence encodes CATSRSGPYGETQYF.